This TCR beta chain was observed in a study of shared clonotypes between healthy human individuals. The authors loaded 200 ng DNA, 25,000 to 30,000 T cell genomes, into sorted-subset replicate PCRs. Authors' methods: Owing to the provision of junction-only sequences devoid of quality scores by immunoSEQ, filtering differed. The method was immunoSEQ multiplex PCR; TCRdb's version includes in-frame clones alone and lacks a portion of them. V and J calls and clone size are as listed in that table; D and trimming were resolved from the DNA. The table shows hundreds of thousands of clones, with approximately 96% occurring only once. Whole-study findings and limits: Generally, naive subsets came out with larger estimated richness than memory subsets.

The CDR3 sequence is 18 residues long. The V and J ends lost 10 bases and 4 bases respectively, with 29 bases between them. The germline CDR1 and CDR2 sequences are WSHSY and SAAADI. Remarks on this clone: What it recognizes is unknown.

The naive CD8 population came from CD45RO-negative cells selected for CCR7, without terminally differentiated effector memory CD45RA+ cells. The donors were adults (healthy and HIV-negative) with no recent acute infections or vaccinations. V gene TRBV10-2 combines with J gene TRBJ2-1; perhaps D is TRBD1 or TRBD2 (5 bases each). This receptor was identified in a woman aged 25 to 39 in good health. Sequencing used naive CD8+ T cells sorted from blood. The CDR3 region is CATDKLRDETFRYNEQFF. The CDR3 nucleotides are TGCGCCACCGATAAACTCCGGGACGAGACTTTCCGTTACAATGAGCAGTTCTTC.